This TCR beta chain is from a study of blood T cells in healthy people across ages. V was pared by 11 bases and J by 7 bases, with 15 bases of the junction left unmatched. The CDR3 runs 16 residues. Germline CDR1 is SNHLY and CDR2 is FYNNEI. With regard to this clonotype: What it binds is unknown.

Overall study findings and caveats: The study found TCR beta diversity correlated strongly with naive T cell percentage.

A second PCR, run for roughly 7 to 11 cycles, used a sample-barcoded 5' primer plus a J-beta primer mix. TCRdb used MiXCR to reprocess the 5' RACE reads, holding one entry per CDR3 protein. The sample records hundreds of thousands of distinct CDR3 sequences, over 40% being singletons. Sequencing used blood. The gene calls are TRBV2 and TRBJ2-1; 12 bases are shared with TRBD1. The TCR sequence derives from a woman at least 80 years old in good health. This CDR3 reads CAGLEARGQGANEQFF. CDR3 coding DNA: TGTGCCGGACTAGAAGCACGGGGACAGGGGGCAAATGAGCAGTTCTTC.